This T cell receptor beta chain was observed in a study of T and B cells in COVID-19 patients. This clonotype was observed a few times. TRB was amplified from around 250-460 ng of blood genomic DNA. The CDR3 is 14 amino acids. V was shortened by 6 bases and J by 8 bases, with 16 bases between the two germline ends. Germline V gives CDR1 MNHNS, CDR2 SASEGT. BIOMED2 TRB-A/B primer pools were used in multiplex TRB PCR. Each CDR3 protein gets one entry after TCRdb re-called the multiplex PCR reads with MiXCR. The data contain over 7,000 distinct CDR3 sequences, about 25% of them singletons. Sequences were obtained from blood. J is TRBJ1-4 and V is TRBV6-1; possibly TRBD1 for D (6 bases). This receptor was taken from a human donor who had recovered from COVID-19. CDR3 bases: TGTGCCAGCAGATTCTTAGGGGGGGAAGAAAAACTGTTTTTT. It codes for CASRFLGGEEKLFF.